The next 27 T cell receptor beta chains were all read from a single sample in a study of regulatory T cells in long-lasting Graves disease. Described time point: persistent/refractory GD, antithyroid drugs over 5 years with positive TRAb. There was RNA extracted from PBMCs, and the TCR library was made from it. To make TCR beta libraries, researchers used iRepertoire HTBI primers and Arm-PCR of CDR3 regions. From the multiplex PCR reads, TCRdb called clonotypes with MiXCR, one entry per CDR3 protein. Of roughly 450,000 distinct CDR3 sequences listed, approximately 22% were seen once; the top ten hold less than 15%. The specimen comprised peripheral blood mononuclear cells (PBMCs), sampled when the disease was refractory, from a patient treated with antithyroid drugs. The receptors stem from a female donor with Graves disease.

This clonotype was observed at least ten times. This chain links TRBV28 with TRBJ1-2; 8 bases fit TRBD1. After removal of 5 bases from V and 8 bases from J, the junction contained 4 bases not matched to a gene. The CDR3 is made up of 12 amino acids. Germline V gene sequence: CDR1 MDHEN, CDR2 SYDVKM. In nucleotides, the CDR3 is TGTGCCAGCAGTCTACAGGGGGGCGGCTACACCTTC. It encodes CASSLQGGGYTF.

This clonotype was counted once. The chain recombines TRBV6-6 with TRBJ1-1, with no clear D. Per the germline V gene, CDR1 is MNHNY and CDR2 is SVGAGI (reference sequence). With 0 bases removed from V and 0 bases from J, the gap between germline ends came to 14 bases. The CDR3 loop spans 17 amino acids. Written as DNA, the CDR3 is TGTGCCAGCAGTTACTCGAGATTGCGGACCATGAACACTGAAGCTTTCTTT. This translates into CASSYSRLRTMNTEAFF.

The table lists this clonotype with a few counts. Since a much larger clone is just one base distant, this may be a read error. The rearrangement links TRBV27 to TRBJ2-7; tentatively, D is TRBD2 (5 bases). V gave up 3 bases and J gave up 9 bases, with 21 bases separating them. The CDR3 runs to 15 residues. CDR1 MNHEY and CDR2 SMNVEV come from the germline V gene (reference sequence). The CDR3 region is CASSLGSWEVSGQYF. DNA for the CDR3: TGTGCCAGCAGTTTGGGCAGTTGGGAAGTGAGCGGGCAGTACTTC.

This clonotype was seen a handful of times. Germline is not matched at one junction end, which may reflect a read error. The chain has TRBV20-1 and TRBJ1-6; D not certain. Germline V lookup: CDR1 DFQATT, CDR2 SNEGSKA (reference sequence). The CDR3 has 13 residues. DNA for the CDR3: TGCAGTGCTAGAGGCTTGATGGATTCACCCCTCCACTTC. Its protein product is CSARGLMDSPLHF.

This clonotype appeared once. The chain employs TRBV15 and TRBJ2-2; D unclear. The CDR3 has 11 amino acids. V lost 4 bases to trimming and J lost 6 bases, with 3 bases between them. CDR1 LNHNV and CDR2 YYDKDF come from the germline V gene (reference sequence). CDR3 residues: CATSIPGELFF. The CDR3 DNA is TGTGCCACCAGCATCCCCGGGGAGCTGTTTTTT.

This clonotype was counted ten times or more. The genes are TRBV5-1 and TRBJ1-4, with D hard to call. This CDR3 spans 14 amino acids. Germline CDR1 is SGHRS and CDR2 is YFSETQ. The V gene lost 5 bases and the J gene lost 2 bases, with 10 bases spanning the gap. This CDR3 is CASRSDVTNEKLFF. DNA for the CDR3: TGCGCCAGCAGATCCGACGTGACTAATGAAAAACTGTTTTTT.

In its sample, this clonotype was seen many times. J is TRBJ1-2 and V is TRBV5-1, with D maybe TRBD1 (6 bases). Per the germline V gene, CDR1 is SGHRS and CDR2 is YFSETQ. The CDR3 totals 14 residues. Trimming took off 0 bases at V and 3 bases at J, with 9 bases between the two ends. The CDR3 nucleotides read TGCGCCAGCAGCTTGGAAGGGGGAGACTATGGCTACACCTTC. As protein: CASSLEGGDYGYTF.

The chain recombines TRBV29-1 with TRBJ2-7; 7 nucleotides agree with TRBD2. The trim removed 4 bases at V and 3 bases at J, leaving 3 bases unmatched. The CDR3 runs 12 residues. Germline CDR1 is SQVTM and CDR2 is ANQGSEA. CDR3 coding DNA: TGCAGCGTTGGGGGCGGGGGCTACGAGCAGTACTTC. Its protein product is CSVGGGGYEQYF.

This clonotype was detected a few times. This could be a read error, since a much larger clone is one nucleotide away. The chain is built from TRBV28 and TRBJ1-2; D is perhaps TRBD1 (5 bases). Germline V gene data show CDR1 as MDHEN and CDR2 as SYDVKM. V lost 3 bases and J lost 2, with 13 bases in between. This CDR3 has 15 residues. CDR3 coding DNA: TGTGCCAGCAGTTTTGGGGCAGCACACAACTATGGCTACACCTTC. It codes for CASSFGAAHNYGYTF.

At least ten counts were recorded for this clonotype. The CDR3 is CASSYEFLAFPFGYEQYF. The CDR3 DNA reads as TGTGCCAGCAGTTACGAGTTTCTAGCCTTCCCATTCGGCTACGAGCAGTACTTC. This chain uses TRBV28 with TRBJ2-7; perhaps TRBD2 as D (5 bases). The CDR3 loop spans 18 amino acids. Germline-derived CDR1 and CDR2 are MDHEN and SYDVKM. V lost 4 bases to trimming and J lost 3 bases, with 25 bases between them.

This clonotype was recorded at least ten times. The chain links TRBV27 to TRBJ1-1, with D tentatively TRBD1 (6 bases). Trimming took 10 bases from V and 6 from J, leaving 21 bases between them. The CDR3 has 14 amino acids. Germline V CDR1 and CDR2: MNHEY, SMNVEV (reference sequence). The CDR3 bases are TGTGCCACCAAATACCAGGGGCGGATCGCTGAAGCTTTCTTT. Translation gives CATKYQGRIAEAFF.

This clonotype was seen more than once but under ten times. The chain links TRBV11-2 to TRBJ1-1, with 9 bases fitting TRBD1. This CDR3 contains 13 residues. Germline V gene sequence: CDR1 SGHAT, CDR2 FQNNGV. Trimming removed 5 bases from V and 7 bases from J; junction bases left unmatched: 5. The CDR3 bases are TGTGCCAGCAGCCCGGACAGGGGAGATGAAGCTTTCTTT. Amino acid sequence: CASSPDRGDEAFF.

The chain joins TRBV12-3 or TRBV12-4 to TRBJ1-1; TRBD1 matches at 7 bases. This CDR3 spans 16 amino acids. J was trimmed by 0 bases and V by 7 bases; bases with no gene match: 11. The CDR3 loop is CASNYQGGGMNTEAFF. The CDR3 nucleotides read TGTGCCAGCAACTATCAGGGGGGGGGAATGAACACTGAAGCTTTCTTT.

Ten or more counts support this clonotype. This rearrangement joins TRBV12-3 or TRBV12-4 to TRBJ2-7; tentative D call: TRBD2 (6 bases). V lost 7 bases to trimming and J lost 3 bases, with 16 bases between them. CDR3 length: 14 amino acids. CDR3 amino acids: CASTPRDFLYEQYF. The CDR3 bases are TGTGCCAGCACCCCTCGGGACTTCCTCTACGAGCAGTACTTC.

The chain employs TRBV4-1 and TRBJ1-1; D unresolved. The V gene's germline CDR1 is MGHRA and CDR2 YSYEKL. CDR3 size: 14 residues. Trimming pared 1 base from V and 1 base from J, leaving 7 bases between. The CDR3: CASSQVYQNTEAFF. In nucleotides, the CDR3 is TGCGCCAGCAGCCAAGTTTATCAGAACACTGAAGCTTTCTTT.

The chain couples TRBV7-9 to TRBJ1-2, with unresolved D. V was pared by 0 bases and J by 2 bases, with 13 bases between. This CDR3 has 16 amino acids. Germline V gene lookup returns CDR1 SEHNR and CDR2 FQNEAQ (reference sequence). For the CDR3, the DNA is TGTGCCAGCAGCTTAGCTTTCCTGACGGAGAACTATGGCTACACCTTC. It codes for CASSLAFLTENYGYTF.

This clonotype occurred many times. The chain combines TRBV19 with TRBJ1-5, with 7 bases identical to TRBD1. This CDR3 has 13 residues. Germline V CDR1 and CDR2: LNHDA, SQIVND (reference sequence). V dropped 7 bases and J dropped 3; count of bases not matched to a gene: 3. The CDR3 DNA reads as TGTGCCAGTATGGACAGGCCCAATCAGCCCCAGCATTTT. Its translation: CASMDRPNQPQHF.

This clonotype occurred a few times. The J gene is TRBJ2-5, the V gene TRBV5-8, with 8 bases that match TRBD2. This CDR3 spans 17 amino acids. CDR1 SGHTS and CDR2 YDEGEE come from the germline V gene. V lost 0 bases and J lost 2; bases outside the gene matches: 9. CDR3 loop: CASSLGSTSGEQETQYF. The CDR3 DNA is TGTGCCAGCAGCTTGGGATCAACTAGCGGAGAACAAGAGACCCAGTACTTC.

This clonotype has ten or more counts. The chain is built from TRBV14 and TRBJ2-2; D unclear. The V and J ends lost 4 bases and 4 bases respectively, with 7 bases between them. Germline CDR1 is SGHDN and CDR2 is FVKESK. This CDR3 has 13 amino acids. CDR3 residues: CASSRLITGELFF. CDR3 sequence (DNA): TGTGCCAGCAGCCGACTCATCACCGGGGAGCTGTTTTTT.

This clonotype was found a few times. The rearrangement uses TRBV3-1 and TRBJ2-5; D gene ambiguous. Germline lookup yields CDR1 LGHDT and CDR2 YNNKEL (reference sequence). CDR3 size: 15 residues. V lost 3 bases and J lost 0, with 11 bases in between. The chain's CDR3 is CASSQFSLHQETQYF. The DNA for the CDR3 is TGTGCCAGCAGCCAGTTCAGTCTGCACCAAGAGACCCAGTACTTC.

The rearrangement links TRBV9 to TRBJ2-7, with D perhaps TRBD2 (5 bases). The CDR3 spans 15 residues. CDR1 is SGDLS and CDR2 is YYNGEE in the germline V gene. The V end was cut by 0 bases, the J end by 5 bases, with 15 bases between. The CDR3 nucleotides read TGTGCCAGCAGCGTAGCTCCCGGAGGTGCCCACGAGCAGTACTTC. As protein: CASSVAPGGAHEQYF.

This clonotype occurred many times. This chain joins TRBV11-2 and TRBJ2-7; D might be TRBD2 (5 bases). This CDR3 has 15 residues. V shed 1 base and J shed 0 bases, with 10 bases lying between them. Germline V lookup: CDR1 SGHAT, CDR2 FQNNGV. CDR3 DNA: TGTGCCAGCAGCTTAGGGACTTTGAGCTCCTACGAGCAGTACTTC. The encoded protein is CASSLGTLSSYEQYF.

Many counts were recorded for this clonotype. The chain recombines TRBV20-1 with TRBJ2-5; 7 bases match TRBD2. The CDR3 has 13 residues. Germline V CDR1 and CDR2: DFQATT, SNEGSKA (reference sequence). V lost 3 bases and J lost 5; bases outside the gene matches: 6. CDR3 sequence: CSARGGGLETQYF. In DNA, the CDR3 is TGCAGTGCTAGGGGGGGAGGGTTGGAGACCCAGTACTTC.

This clonotype was seen ten or more times. The chain employs TRBV12-3 or TRBV12-4 and TRBJ1-1, with 10 bases aligning to TRBD1. The J segment lost 6 bases and the V segment lost 6 bases, leaving 10 bases of the junction unmatched. This CDR3 is 15 amino acids long. The CDR3 bases are TGTGCCAGCAGCAAAACGGGACAGGGGATGGCTGAAGCTTTCTTT. This sequence encodes CASSKTGQGMAEAFF.

This clonotype was counted between two and nine times. The V call is TRBV7-9, the J call TRBJ1-4; 7 nucleotides match TRBD1. V was clipped by 4 bases and J by 3 bases; unmatched bases: 5. This CDR3 contains 15 residues. Germline CDR1 and CDR2: SEHNR and FQNEAQ (reference sequence). The CDR3 protein is CASSSRQGPNEKLFF. The DNA of the CDR3 is TGTGCCAGCAGCTCCCGACAGGGTCCTAATGAAAAACTGTTTTTT.

The count of this clonotype is one. J is TRBJ2-1 and V is TRBV28, with 8 bases lining up with TRBD1. The CDR3 is 15 residues long. Germline trimming cut 6 bases from V and 5 bases from J; bases unmatched to any gene: 9. Germline CDR1 is MDHEN and CDR2 is SYDVKM. CDR3 sequence reads: CASSIGQGSHNEQFF. In DNA form, the CDR3 reads TGTGCCAGCAGCATAGGACAGGGTTCCCACAATGAGCAGTTCTTC. Full variable domain (remainder filled in from reference TRBV28 and TRBJ2-1): DVKVTQSSRYLVKRTGEKVFLECVQDMDHENMFWYRQDPGLGLRLIYFSYDVKMKEKGDIPEGYSVSREKKERFSLILESASTNQTSMYLCASSIGQGSHNEQFFGPGTRLTVL.

A word on this clonotype: This could be a read error, since a much larger clone is one nucleotide away. V usage is TRBV7-9 and J usage is TRBJ2-5, with 9 bases identical to TRBD2. Per the germline V gene, CDR1 is SEHNR and CDR2 is FQNEAQ (reference sequence). The CDR3 loop spans 18 amino acids. The CDR3 loop is CAGSSPLAGGGAGETQYF. In DNA form, the CDR3 reads TGTGCCGGCAGCTCCCCGCTCGCTGGCGGGGGGGCCGGAGAGACCCAGTACTTC.